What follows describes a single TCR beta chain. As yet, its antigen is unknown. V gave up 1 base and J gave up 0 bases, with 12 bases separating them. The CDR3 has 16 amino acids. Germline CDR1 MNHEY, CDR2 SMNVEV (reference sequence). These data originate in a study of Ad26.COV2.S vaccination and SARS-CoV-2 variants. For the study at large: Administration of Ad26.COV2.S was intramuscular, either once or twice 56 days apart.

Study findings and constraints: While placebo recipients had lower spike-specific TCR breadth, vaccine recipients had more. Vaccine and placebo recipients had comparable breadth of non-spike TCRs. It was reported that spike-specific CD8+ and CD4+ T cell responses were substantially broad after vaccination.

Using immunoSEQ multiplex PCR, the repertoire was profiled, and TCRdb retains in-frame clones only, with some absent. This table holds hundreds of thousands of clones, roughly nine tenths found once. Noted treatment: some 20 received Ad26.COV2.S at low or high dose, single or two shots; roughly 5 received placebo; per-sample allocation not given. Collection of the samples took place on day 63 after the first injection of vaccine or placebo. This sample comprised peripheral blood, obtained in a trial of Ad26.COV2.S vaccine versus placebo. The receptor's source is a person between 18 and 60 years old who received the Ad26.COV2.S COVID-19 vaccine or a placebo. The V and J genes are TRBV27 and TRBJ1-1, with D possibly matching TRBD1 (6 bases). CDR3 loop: CASSLLGGQLNTEAFF. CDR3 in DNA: TGTGCCAGCAGTTTATTGGGCGGACAGTTGAACACTGAAGCTTTCTTT.